This T cell receptor beta chain was captured by sequencing in a study of cytomegalovirus exposure and HLA in healthy donors. This CDR3 comprises 19 residues. Germline V gene data show CDR1 as MNHNS and CDR2 as SASEGT. V dropped 3 bases and J dropped 4; count of bases not matched to a gene: 16. PCR involved 60 Vbeta and 13 Jbeta primers. Measured with immunoSEQ multiplex PCR; TCRdb has only the in-frame clones, and not every one. The sample includes 130,000 or so clones, approximately 88% seen only once; the top ten take roughly 0.5%. The source material was PBMCs. The chain joins TRBV6-1 to TRBJ2-7, with 12 nucleotides matching TRBD2. This receptor was taken from a woman aged 40 to 50 in good health and CMV-seronegative. CDR3 amino acids: CASSDHGINLAGGRYEQYF. CDR3 nucleotides: TGTGCCAGCAGTGACCATGGGATAAATCTAGCGGGAGGGAGATACGAGCAGTACTTC.